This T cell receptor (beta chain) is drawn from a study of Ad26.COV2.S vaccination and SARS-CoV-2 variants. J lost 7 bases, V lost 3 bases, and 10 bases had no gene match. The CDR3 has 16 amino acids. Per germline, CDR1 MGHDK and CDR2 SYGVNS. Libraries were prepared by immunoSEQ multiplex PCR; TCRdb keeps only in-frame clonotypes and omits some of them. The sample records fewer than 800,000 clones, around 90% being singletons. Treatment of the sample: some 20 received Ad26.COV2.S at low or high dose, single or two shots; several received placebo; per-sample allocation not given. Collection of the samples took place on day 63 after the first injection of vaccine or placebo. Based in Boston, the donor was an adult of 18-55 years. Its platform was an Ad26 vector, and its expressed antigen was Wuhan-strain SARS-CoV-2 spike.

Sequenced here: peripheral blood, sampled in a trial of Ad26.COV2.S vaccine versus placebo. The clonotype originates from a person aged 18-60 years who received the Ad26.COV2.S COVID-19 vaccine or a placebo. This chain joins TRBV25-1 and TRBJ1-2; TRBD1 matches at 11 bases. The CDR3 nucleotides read TGTGCCAGCAGTGACGGACAGGGGGCTGCTATGGGTGGCTACACCTTC. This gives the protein CASSDGQGAAMGGYTF.